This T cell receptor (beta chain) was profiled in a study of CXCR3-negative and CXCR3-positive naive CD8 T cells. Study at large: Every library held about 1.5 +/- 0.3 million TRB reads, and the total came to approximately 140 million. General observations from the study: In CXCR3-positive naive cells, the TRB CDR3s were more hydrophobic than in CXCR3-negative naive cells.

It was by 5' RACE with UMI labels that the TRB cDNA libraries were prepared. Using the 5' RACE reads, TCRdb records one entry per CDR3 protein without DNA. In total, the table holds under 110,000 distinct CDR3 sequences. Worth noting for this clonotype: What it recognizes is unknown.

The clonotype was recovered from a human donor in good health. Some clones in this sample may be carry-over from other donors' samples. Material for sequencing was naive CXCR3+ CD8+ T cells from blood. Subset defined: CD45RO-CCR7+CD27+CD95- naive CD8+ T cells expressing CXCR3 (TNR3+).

CDR3 in amino acids: CASSKAENHRAGTEAFF. The chain links TRBV21-1 to TRBJ1-1; without DNA, the TCRdb call of TRBD1 cannot be checked. TRBV21-1 has pseudogene status. The CDR3 runs 17 residues.